This TCR beta chain was retrieved from a study of T-cell reconstitution after alpha-beta-depleted transplantation in children. This clonotype was observed at least ten times. Unique molecular identifiers featured in how the TCRbeta library was prepared. TCRdb analysed the PCR reads with MiXCR anew, one entry per CDR3 protein. The top ten clones hold less than 20% of a sample with 70,000 to 95,000 distinct CDR3 sequences, about 16% of them seen once. In germline, CDR1 is LNHDA, CDR2 SQIVND (reference sequence). Trimming stripped 7 bases from V and 7 bases from J, with 16 bases between. The CDR3 is 13 residues long.

This receptor was obtained from a male patient aged 2-15 years who had a stem cell transplant for acute lymphoblastic leukemia, so the T cells may come from the graft donor. The chain is built from TRBV19 and TRBJ1-2; D might be TRBD1 (5 bases). The input for sequencing was PBMCs, mostly from graft donor cells, taken 180 days after TCRalphabeta/CD19-depleted stem cell transplant. CDR3 in DNA: TGTGCCAGTATTACCAGGGAAGGGAGTGGCTACACCTTC. It is translated as CASITREGSGYTF.